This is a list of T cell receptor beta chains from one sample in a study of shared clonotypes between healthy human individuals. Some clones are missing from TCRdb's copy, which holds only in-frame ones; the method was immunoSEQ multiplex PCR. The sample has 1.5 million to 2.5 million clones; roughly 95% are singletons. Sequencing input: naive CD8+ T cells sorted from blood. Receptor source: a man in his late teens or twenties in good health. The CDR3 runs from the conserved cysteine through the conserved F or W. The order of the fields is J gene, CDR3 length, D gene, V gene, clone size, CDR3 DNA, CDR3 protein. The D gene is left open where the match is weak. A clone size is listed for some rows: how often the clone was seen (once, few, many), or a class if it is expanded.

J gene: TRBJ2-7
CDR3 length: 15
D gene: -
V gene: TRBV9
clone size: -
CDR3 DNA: TGTGCCAGCAGCGTAGGAGCGGTTCACTCCTACGAGCAGTACTTC
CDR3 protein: CASSVGAVHSYEQYF

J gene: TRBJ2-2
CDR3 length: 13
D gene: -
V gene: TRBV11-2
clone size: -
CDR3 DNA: TGTGCCAGCAGCTTAGGACGGACCGGGGAGCTGTTTTTT
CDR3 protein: CASSLGRTGELFF

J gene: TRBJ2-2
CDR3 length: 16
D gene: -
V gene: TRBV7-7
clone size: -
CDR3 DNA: TGTGCTAGCAGCTTATATTCGGGGGGCGACACCGGGGAGCTGTTTTTT
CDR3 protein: CASSLYSGGDTGELFF

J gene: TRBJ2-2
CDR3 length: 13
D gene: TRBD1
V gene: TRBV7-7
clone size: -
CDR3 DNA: TGTGCTAGCGCCCCGGGACAGGCCGGGGAGCTGTTTTTT
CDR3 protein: CASAPGQAGELFF

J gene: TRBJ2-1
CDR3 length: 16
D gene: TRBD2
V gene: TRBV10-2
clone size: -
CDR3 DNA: TGCGCCAGCAGTGAGATGCGGGAGGCACTGGGAAATGAGCAGTTCTTC
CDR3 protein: CASSEMREALGNEQFF

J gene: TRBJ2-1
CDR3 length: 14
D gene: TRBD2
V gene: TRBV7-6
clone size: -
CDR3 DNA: TGTGCCAGCAGCCATCTAGCGGGATCGGATGAGCAGTTCTTC
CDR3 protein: CASSHLAGSDEQFF

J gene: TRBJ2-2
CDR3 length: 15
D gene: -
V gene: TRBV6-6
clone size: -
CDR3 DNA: TGTGCCAGCAGTTACAGCCAGGGCGGCACCGGGGAGCTGTTTTTT
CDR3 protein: CASSYSQGGTGELFF

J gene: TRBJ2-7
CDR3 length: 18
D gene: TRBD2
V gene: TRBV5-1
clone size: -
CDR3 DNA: TGCGCCAGCAGCCTCGGACTAGCGGGGGTCCTCTCCTCCTACGAGCAGTACTTC
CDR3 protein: CASSLGLAGVLSSYEQYF

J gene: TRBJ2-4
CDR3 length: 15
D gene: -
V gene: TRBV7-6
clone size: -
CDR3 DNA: TGTGCCAGCAGCTTAGCTGGGGGGCTGGGAAACATTCAGTACTTC
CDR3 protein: CASSLAGGLGNIQYF

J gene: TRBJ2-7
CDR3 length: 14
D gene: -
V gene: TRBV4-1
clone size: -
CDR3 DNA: TGCGCCAGCAGCCAAGGAGGGGACAACTACGAGCAGTACTTC
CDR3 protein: CASSQGGDNYEQYF

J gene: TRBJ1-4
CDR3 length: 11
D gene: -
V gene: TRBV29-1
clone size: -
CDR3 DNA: TGCAGCGTTGAGGAGGAAGAAAAACTGTTTTTT
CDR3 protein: CSVEEEEKLFF

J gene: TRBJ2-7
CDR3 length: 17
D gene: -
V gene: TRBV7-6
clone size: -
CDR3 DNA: TGTGCCAGCAGCTTCAGCTTGGGCGGGACAGTTCCCTACGAGCAGTACTTC
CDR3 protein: CASSFSLGGTVPYEQYF

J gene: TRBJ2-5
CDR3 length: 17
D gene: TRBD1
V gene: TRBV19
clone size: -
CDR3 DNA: TGTGCCAGTAGTATCTCTCGGGACAGCCTGTACCAAGAGACCCAGTACTTC
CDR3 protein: CASSISRDSLYQETQYF

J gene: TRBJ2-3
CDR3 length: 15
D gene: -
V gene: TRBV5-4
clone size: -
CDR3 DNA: TGTGCCAGCAGCTCTCCGTCGGGGATAACAGATACGCAGTATTTT
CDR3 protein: CASSSPSGITDTQYF

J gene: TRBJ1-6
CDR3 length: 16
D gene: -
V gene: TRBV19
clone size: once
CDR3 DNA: TGTGCCAGTACCCCCAATGAGGGGAAATATAATTCACCCCTCCACTTT
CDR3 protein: CASTPNEGKYNSPLHF

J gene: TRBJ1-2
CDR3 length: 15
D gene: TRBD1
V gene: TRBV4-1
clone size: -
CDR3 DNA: TGCGCCAGCAGCCTCGGACAGGGTGGGATCTATGGCTACACCTTC
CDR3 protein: CASSLGQGGIYGYTF

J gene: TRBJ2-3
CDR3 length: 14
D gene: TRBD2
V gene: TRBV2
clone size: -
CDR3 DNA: TGTGCCAGCAACCGGGGGGGCATCACAGATACGCAGTATTTT
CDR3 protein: CASNRGGITDTQYF

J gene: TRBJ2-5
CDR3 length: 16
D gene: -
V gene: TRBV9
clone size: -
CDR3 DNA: TGTGCCAGCAGCCCCCGAGAGGGGGGGGTCCAAGAGACCCAGTACTTC
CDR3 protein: CASSPREGGVQETQYF

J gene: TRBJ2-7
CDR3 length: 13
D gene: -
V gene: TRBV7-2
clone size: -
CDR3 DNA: TGTGCCAGCAGCTGGAAAGACGGATACGAGCAGTACTTC
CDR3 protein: CASSWKDGYEQYF

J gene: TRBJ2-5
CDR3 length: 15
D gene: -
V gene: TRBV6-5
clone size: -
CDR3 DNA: TGTGCCAGCAGTTACTCTCCAGGGGGGCAAGAGACCCAGTACTTC
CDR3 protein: CASSYSPGGQETQYF

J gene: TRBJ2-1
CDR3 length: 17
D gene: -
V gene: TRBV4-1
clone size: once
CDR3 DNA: TGCGCCAGCAGCCAAGATCGGGCTAGCTACCGAAACAATGAGCAGTTCTTC
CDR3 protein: CASSQDRASYRNNEQFF

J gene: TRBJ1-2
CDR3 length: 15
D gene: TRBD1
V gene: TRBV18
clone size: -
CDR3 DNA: TGTGCCAGCTCACCATTCGACGGGACAGGGAATGGCTACACCTTC
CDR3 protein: CASSPFDGTGNGYTF

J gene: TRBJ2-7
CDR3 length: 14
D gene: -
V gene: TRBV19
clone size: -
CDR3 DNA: TGTGCCAGTAGTATAGACCGCGGATACTACGAGCAGTACTTC
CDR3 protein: CASSIDRGYYEQYF

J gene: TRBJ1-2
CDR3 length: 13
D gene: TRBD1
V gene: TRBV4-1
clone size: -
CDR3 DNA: TGCGCCAGCAGCCAACCCGGGACAGGGGGCTACACCTTC
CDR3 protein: CASSQPGTGGYTF

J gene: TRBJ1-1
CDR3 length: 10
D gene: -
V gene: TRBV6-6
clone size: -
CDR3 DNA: TGTGCCAGCAGTTACGGTGAAGCTTTCTTT
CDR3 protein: CASSYGEAFF

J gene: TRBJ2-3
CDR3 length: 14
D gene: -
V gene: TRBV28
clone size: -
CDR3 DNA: TGTGCCAGCAGTTTATCCAGGAGCGCAGATACGCAGTATTTT
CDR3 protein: CASSLSRSADTQYF

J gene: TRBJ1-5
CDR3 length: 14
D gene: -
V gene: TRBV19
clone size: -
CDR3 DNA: TGTGCCAGTAGAGAAACAGGCGGTAATCAGCCCCAGCATTTT
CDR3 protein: CASRETGGNQPQHF

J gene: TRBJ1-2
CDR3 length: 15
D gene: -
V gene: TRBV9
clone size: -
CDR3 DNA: TGTGCCAGCAGCGTAGAAGCGACAGCACTCTATGGCTACACCTTC
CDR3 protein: CASSVEATALYGYTF

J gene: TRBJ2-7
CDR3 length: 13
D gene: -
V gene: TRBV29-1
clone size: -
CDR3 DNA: TGCAGCGTTGTATTACTCTTCTCCTACGAGCAGTACTTC
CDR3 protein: CSVVLLFSYEQYF

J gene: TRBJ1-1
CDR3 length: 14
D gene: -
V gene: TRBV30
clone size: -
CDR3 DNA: TGTGCCTGGAGTGTATTCCTTATGAACACTGAAGCTTTCTTT
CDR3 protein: CAWSVFLMNTEAFF

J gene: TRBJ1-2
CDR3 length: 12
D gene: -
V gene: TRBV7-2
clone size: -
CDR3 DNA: TGTGCCAGCAGGTCAGGAGACGATGGCTACACCTTC
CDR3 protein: CASRSGDDGYTF

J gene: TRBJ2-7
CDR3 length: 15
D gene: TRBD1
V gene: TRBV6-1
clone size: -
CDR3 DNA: TGTGCCAGCAGTGCCGGGGACAGGAGGTTATACGAGCAGTACTTC
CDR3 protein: CASSAGDRRLYEQYF

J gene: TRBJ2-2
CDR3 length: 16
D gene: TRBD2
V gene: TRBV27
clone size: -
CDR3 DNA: TGTGCCAGCAGTCCCTCGGCGGGGGAGAACACCGGGGAGCTGTTTTTT
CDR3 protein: CASSPSAGENTGELFF

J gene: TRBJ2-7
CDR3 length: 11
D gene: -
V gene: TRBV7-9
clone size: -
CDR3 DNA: TGTGCCAGCACCCTGGGACGCGAGCAGTACTTC
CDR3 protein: CASTLGREQYF

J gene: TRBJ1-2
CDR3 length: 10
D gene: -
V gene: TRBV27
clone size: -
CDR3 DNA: TGTGCCACCCGAGGGCATGGCTACACCTTC
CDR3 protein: CATRGHGYTF

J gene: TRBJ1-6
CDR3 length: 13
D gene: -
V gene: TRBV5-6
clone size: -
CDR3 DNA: TGTGCCAGCAGCTTGACGGGTGGTTCACCCCTCCACTTT
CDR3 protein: CASSLTGGSPLHF

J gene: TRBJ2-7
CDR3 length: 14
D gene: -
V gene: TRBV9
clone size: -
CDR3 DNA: TGTGCCAGCAGCGTAGAGCCGGACGTATACGAGCAGTACTTC
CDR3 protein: CASSVEPDVYEQYF

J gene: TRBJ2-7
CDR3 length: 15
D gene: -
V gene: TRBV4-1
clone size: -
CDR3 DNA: TGCGCCAGCAGCGACGACTTTCAGGGGCCTTGGGAGCAGTACTTC
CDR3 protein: CASSDDFQGPWEQYF

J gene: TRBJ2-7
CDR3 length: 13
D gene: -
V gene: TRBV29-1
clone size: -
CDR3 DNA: TGCAGCGTTGAGGGGACTGACTCCTACGAGCAGTACTTC
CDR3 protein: CSVEGTDSYEQYF